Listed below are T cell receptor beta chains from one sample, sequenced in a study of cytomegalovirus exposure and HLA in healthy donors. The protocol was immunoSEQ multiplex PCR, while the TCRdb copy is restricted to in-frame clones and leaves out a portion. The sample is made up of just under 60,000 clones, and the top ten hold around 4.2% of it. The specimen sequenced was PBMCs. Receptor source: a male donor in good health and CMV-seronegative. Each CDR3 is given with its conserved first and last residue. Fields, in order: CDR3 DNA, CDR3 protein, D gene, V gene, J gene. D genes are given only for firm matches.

CDR3 DNA: TGTGCCAGCAGCAAAGGGAGGGAAGGGGACACAGATACGCAGTATTTT
CDR3 protein: CASSKGREGDTDTQYF
D gene: .
V gene: TRBV21-1
J gene: TRBJ2-3

CDR3 DNA: TGTGCCAGCAGCTCACCGGTGGACAGGGGTCACGGCTACACCTTC
CDR3 protein: CASSSPVDRGHGYTF
D gene: TRBD1
V gene: TRBV6-5
J gene: TRBJ1-2

CDR3 DNA: TGTGCCAGCAGCCAAGATAGGGTAGCGGGGCCCTACAATGAGCAGTTCTTC
CDR3 protein: CASSQDRVAGPYNEQFF
D gene: TRBD2
V gene: TRBV4-2
J gene: TRBJ2-1

CDR3 DNA: TGTGCCTGGAGCCTTGGGACAGTCACTGAAGCTTTCTTT
CDR3 protein: CAWSLGTVTEAFF
D gene: TRBD1
V gene: TRBV30
J gene: TRBJ1-1

CDR3 DNA: TGTGCCAGCTCAGAGATTGCTAGCCACAATGAGCAGTTCTTC
CDR3 protein: CASSEIASHNEQFF
D gene: .
V gene: TRBV18
J gene: TRBJ2-1

CDR3 DNA: TGTGCTAGCAGCTTCGGGACAGGGGGCCAAGAGACCCAGTACTTC
CDR3 protein: CASSFGTGGQETQYF
D gene: TRBD1
V gene: TRBV7-7
J gene: TRBJ2-5

CDR3 DNA: TGTGCCAGCAGATACCCCAGTCGCGAGCAGTACTTC
CDR3 protein: CASRYPSREQYF
D gene: .
V gene: TRBV7-9
J gene: TRBJ2-7

CDR3 DNA: TGTGCCAGCAGCCCCCATTTTACGCAGTATTTT
CDR3 protein: CASSPHFTQYF
D gene: .
V gene: TRBV11-2
J gene: TRBJ2-3

CDR3 DNA: TGTGCCAGCTCACGGCAGGGGAGTGGTTATAATTCACCCCTCCACTTT
CDR3 protein: CASSRQGSGYNSPLHF
D gene: .
V gene: TRBV18
J gene: TRBJ1-6

CDR3 DNA: TGTGCCTGGAGGGCCGTAAGGGGGACTGAAGCTTTCTTT
CDR3 protein: CAWRAVRGTEAFF
D gene: .
V gene: TRBV30
J gene: TRBJ1-1

CDR3 DNA: TGTGCCAGCAGTGAAGCATCGGGAGTTGGGGCCAACGTCCTGACTTTC
CDR3 protein: CASSEASGVGANVLTF
D gene: .
V gene: TRBV6-1
J gene: TRBJ2-6

CDR3 DNA: TGCGCCAGCAGCCAAGGCCAGGGGATTAACTATGGCTACACCTTC
CDR3 protein: CASSQGQGINYGYTF
D gene: .
V gene: TRBV4-1
J gene: TRBJ1-2

CDR3 DNA: TGTGCCAGCGCCGGGACAGGGGCCGACGACTATGGCTACACCTTC
CDR3 protein: CASAGTGADDYGYTF
D gene: TRBD1
V gene: TRBV11-2
J gene: TRBJ1-2

CDR3 DNA: TGCGCCAGCAGCTTGGGGGGACAGGGGGGTTCACCCCTACACTTT
CDR3 protein: CASSLGGQGGSPLHF
D gene: TRBD1
V gene: TRBV5-1
J gene: TRBJ1-6

CDR3 DNA: TGTGCCAGCAGCGTCACACCAGGAAGCACAGATACGCAGTATTTT
CDR3 protein: CASSVTPGSTDTQYF
D gene: .
V gene: TRBV9
J gene: TRBJ2-3

CDR3 DNA: TGTGCCAGCAGTGCCTGGACAGCAGACAATGAGCAGTTCTTC
CDR3 protein: CASSAWTADNEQFF
D gene: .
V gene: TRBV2
J gene: TRBJ2-1

CDR3 DNA: TGCGCCAGCAGCCAAGAGGGGACAGCTTCGGAAAAACTGTTTTTT
CDR3 protein: CASSQEGTASEKLFF
D gene: TRBD1
V gene: TRBV4-3
J gene: TRBJ1-4

CDR3 DNA: TGTGCCAGCAGTTACTCAGCCGGGACTACCTCCTACGAGCAGTACTTC
CDR3 protein: CASSYSAGTTSYEQYF
D gene: TRBD2
V gene: TRBV6-5
J gene: TRBJ2-7

CDR3 DNA: TGCGCCAGCAGCCAAGCTCCCCAACAGGGTAACTATGGCTACACCTTC
CDR3 protein: CASSQAPQQGNYGYTF
D gene: .
V gene: TRBV4-3
J gene: TRBJ1-2

CDR3 DNA: TGTGCCAGCAGCTCGAGGGTGAACACTGAAGCTTTCTTT
CDR3 protein: CASSSRVNTEAFF
D gene: .
V gene: TRBV28
J gene: TRBJ1-1

CDR3 DNA: TGTGCCGGGAGTACGGGGTCACAGGGTGTCAACGAGCAGTACTTC
CDR3 protein: CAGSTGSQGVNEQYF
D gene: .
V gene: TRBV30
J gene: TRBJ2-7

CDR3 DNA: TGTGCCTGGACCCGACTCGGTGGCTACACCTTC
CDR3 protein: CAWTRLGGYTF
D gene: .
V gene: TRBV30
J gene: TRBJ1-2